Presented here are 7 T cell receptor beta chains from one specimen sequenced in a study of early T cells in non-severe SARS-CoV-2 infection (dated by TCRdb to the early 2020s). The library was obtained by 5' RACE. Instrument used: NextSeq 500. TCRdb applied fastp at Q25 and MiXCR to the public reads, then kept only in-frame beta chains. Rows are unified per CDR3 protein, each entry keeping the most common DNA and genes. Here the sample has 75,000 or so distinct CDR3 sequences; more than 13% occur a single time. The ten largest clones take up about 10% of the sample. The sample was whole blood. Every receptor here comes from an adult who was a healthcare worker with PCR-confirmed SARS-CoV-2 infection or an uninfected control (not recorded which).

CDR3 protein: CASSLAGYGYTF. The DNA of the CDR3 is TGTGCCAGCAGCTTAGCCGGGTATGGCTACACCTTC. This chain links TRBV7-2 with TRBJ1-2; the D is unclear. The CDR3 is 12 amino acids. Germline CDR1 is SGHTA and CDR2 is FQGNSA. Trimming shortened V by 0 bases and J by 5 bases, and 4 bases separated the two germline ends. The full variable domain, its missing parts supplied by reference TRBV7-2 and TRBJ1-2, is GAGVSQSPSNKVTEKGKDVELRCDPISGHTALYWYRQSLGQGLEFLIYFQGNSAPDKSGLPSDRFSAERTGGSVSTLTIQRTQQEDSAVYLCASSLAGYGYTFGSGTRLTVV.

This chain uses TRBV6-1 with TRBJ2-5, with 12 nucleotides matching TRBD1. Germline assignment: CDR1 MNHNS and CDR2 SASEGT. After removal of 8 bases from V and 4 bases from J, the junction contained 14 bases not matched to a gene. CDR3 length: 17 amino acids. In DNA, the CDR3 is TGTGCCAGCGATTCCCACCGGGACAGGGGGCGGATAGAGACCCAGTACTTC. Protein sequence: CASDSHRDRGRIETQYF.

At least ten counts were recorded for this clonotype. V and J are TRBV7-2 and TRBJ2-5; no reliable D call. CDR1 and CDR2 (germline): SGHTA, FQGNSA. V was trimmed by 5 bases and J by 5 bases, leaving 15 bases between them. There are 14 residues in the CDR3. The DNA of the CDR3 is TGTGCCAGCAGCCGAGGTATTGGCACGGAGACCCAGTACTTC. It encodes CASSRGIGTETQYF.

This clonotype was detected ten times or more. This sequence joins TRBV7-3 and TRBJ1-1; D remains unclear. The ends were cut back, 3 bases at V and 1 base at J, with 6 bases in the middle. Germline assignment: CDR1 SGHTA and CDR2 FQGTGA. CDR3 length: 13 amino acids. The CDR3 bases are TGTGCCAGCAGCTTCGAGGGGAACACTGAAGCTTTCTTT. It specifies CASSFEGNTEAFF. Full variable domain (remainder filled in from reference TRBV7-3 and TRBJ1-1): GAGVSQTPSNKVTEKGKYVELRCDPISGHTALYWYRQSLGQGPEFLIYFQGTGAADDSGLPNDRFFAVRPEGSVSTLKIQRTERGDSAVYLCASSFEGNTEAFFGQGTRLTVV.

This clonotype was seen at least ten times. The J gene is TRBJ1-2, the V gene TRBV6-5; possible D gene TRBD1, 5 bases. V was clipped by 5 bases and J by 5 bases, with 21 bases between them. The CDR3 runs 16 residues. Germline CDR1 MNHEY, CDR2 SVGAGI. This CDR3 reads CASSPARGRTIYGYTF. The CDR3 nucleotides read TGTGCCAGCAGTCCGGCGAGGGGCAGAACTATTTATGGCTACACCTTC.

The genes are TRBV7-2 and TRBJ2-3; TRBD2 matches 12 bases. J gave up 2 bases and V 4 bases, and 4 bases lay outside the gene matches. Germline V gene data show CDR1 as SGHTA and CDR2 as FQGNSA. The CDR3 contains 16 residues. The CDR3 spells CASSYRLAGDTDTQYF. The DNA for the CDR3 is TGTGCCAGCAGCTATCGACTAGCGGGGGACACAGATACGCAGTATTTT.

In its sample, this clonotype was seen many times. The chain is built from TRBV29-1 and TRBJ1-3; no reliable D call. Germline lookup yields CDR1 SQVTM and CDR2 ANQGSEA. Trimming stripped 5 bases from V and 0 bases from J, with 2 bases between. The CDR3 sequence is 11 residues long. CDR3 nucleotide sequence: TGCAGCGTTCACTCTGGAAACACCATATATTTT. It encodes CSVHSGNTIYF. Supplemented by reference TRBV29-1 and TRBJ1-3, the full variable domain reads SAVISQKPSRDICQRGTSLTIQCQVDSQVTMMFWYRQQPGQSLTLIATANQGSEATYESGFVIDKFPISRPNLTFSTLTVSNMSPEDSSIYLCSVHSGNTIYFGEGSWLTVV.